What follows is one TCR beta chain and its context. Antigen: not known. Trimming at V came to 4 bases and at J to 4 bases, leaving 12 bases not matched to a gene. This CDR3 contains 16 residues. In germline, CDR1 is SGDLS, CDR2 YYNGEE. The PCR made use of 60 Vbeta and 13 Jbeta primers. Original handling: The count from a later analysis was tens of millions of unique TCR beta chains, around 11 million of them shared. Assay used: immunoSEQ multiplex PCR; TCRdb lists only in-frame clones, some missing. The DNA gave D and trimming, while V, J and clone size come from that table. The repertoire has 150,000 to 180,000 clones, 70% to 80% of them found once; the top ten carry about 8.3%. This record comes from a study of cytomegalovirus exposure and HLA in healthy donors. Notes on the study in general: A link between a missense DCLRE1C variant and TCR beta V- and J-gene trimming emerged from a later analysis. Segments of the TCR beta V type were, in most cases, productive about 90% or about 30% of the time in an earlier analysis. Later on, an analysis showed TCR association rates differing by HLA locus, with DRB1 the most and HLA-C the fewest.

Sequenced: PBMCs. This sequence originates from a man aged 30-40 years in good health and CMV-seropositive. The chain couples TRBV9 to TRBJ2-3; 7 nucleotides agree with TRBD2. CDR3 coding DNA: TGTGCCAGCAGCTTTCTCCCAGCGAGCGGGGCAGATACGCAGTATTTT. It is translated as CASSFLPASGADTQYF.